This T cell receptor beta chain stems from a study of response to subunit inactivated influenza vaccine. This CDR3 has 19 residues. Trimming removed 7 bases from V and 4 bases from J; junction bases left unmatched: 21. Germline assignment: CDR1 SGHAT and CDR2 FQNNGV. TCRdb re-called the RT-PCR reads through MiXCR, storing one row per CDR3 protein. The sample yields about 520,000 distinct CDR3 sequences, about 25% seen once. Comment on this clonotype: What it binds is not known.

Points from the study as a whole: Each seasonal flu vaccination may recruit only limited new T cells, authors suggested.

The clonotype comes from a man aged 50 to 60 who received an inactivated influenza vaccine. V usage is TRBV11-2 and J usage is TRBJ2-5; 10 bases are a match to TRBD2. Sequences were derived from CD4+ T cells sorted from PBMCs, sampled around 5 days after vaccination. This chain's CDR3 is CASTSGRLAGVGGPETQYF. DNA for the CDR3: TGTGCCAGCACCTCCGGGAGGCTAGCGGGAGTAGGGGGGCCAGAGACCCAGTACTTC.